This T cell receptor beta chain originates from a study of blood T cells in healthy people across ages. Peripheral blood samples of 9.5 to 10 milliliters were drawn from each donor. Germline CDR1 is SEHNR and CDR2 is FQNEAQ (reference sequence). CDR3 length equals 18 residues. V lost 5 bases, J lost 1 base, and 21 bases lay in between. A second PCR of 7 to 11 cycles used a sample-barcoded 5' primer and a J-beta primer mix. TCRdb re-derived calls from the 5' RACE reads in MiXCR, one entry per CDR3 protein. The sample yields about 800,000 distinct CDR3 sequences, approximately 25% seen once. This sample was also put to use in a study of T cells of mothers and their children.

Source material: blood. This receptor was obtained from a boy between 10 and 17 years old in good health. The chain has TRBV7-9 and TRBJ2-1; D is possibly TRBD1 (6 bases). The CDR3 sequence is CASSPRMGHSMSYNEQFF. Here the CDR3 DNA reads TGTGCCAGCAGCCCGCGCATGGGACACTCTATGTCCTACAATGAGCAGTTCTTC.